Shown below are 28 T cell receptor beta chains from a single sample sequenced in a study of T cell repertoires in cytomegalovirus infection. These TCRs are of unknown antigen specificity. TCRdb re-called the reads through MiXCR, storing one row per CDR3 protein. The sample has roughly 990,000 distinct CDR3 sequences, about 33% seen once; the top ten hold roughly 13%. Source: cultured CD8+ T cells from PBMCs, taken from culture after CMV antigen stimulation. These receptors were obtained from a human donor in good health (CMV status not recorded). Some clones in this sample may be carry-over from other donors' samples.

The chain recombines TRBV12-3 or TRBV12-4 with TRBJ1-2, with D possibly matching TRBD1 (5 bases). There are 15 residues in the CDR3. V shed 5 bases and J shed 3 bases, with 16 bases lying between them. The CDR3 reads CASSSGGVMHYGYTF. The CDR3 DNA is TGTGCCAGCAGTAGTGGAGGGGTTATGCACTATGGCTACACCTTC.

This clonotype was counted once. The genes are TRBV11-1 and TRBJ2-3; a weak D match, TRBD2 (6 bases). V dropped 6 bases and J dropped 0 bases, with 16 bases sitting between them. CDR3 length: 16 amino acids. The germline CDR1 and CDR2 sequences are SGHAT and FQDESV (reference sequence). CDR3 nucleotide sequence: TGTGCCAGCAGAGTAAAACGGGGGACTAGCACAGATACGCAGTATTTT. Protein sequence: CASRVKRGTSTDTQYF. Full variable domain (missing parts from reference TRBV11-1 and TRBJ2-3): EAEVAQSPRYKITEKSQAVAFWCDPISGHATLYWYRQILGQGPELLVQFQDESVVDDSQLPKDRFSAERLKGVDSTLKIQPAELGDSAMYLCASRVKRGTSTDTQYFGPGTRLTVL.

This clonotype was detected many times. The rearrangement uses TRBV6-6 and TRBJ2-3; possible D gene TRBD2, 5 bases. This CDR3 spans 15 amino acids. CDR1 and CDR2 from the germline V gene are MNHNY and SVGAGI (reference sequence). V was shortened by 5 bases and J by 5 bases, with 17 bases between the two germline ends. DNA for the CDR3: TGTGCCAGCAGTACCTCAGCGGAAACCTTAGATACGCAGTATTTT. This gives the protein CASSTSAETLDTQYF.

The chain's CDR3 is CASSERGPYEQYF. The CDR3 bases are TGTGCCAGCAGTGAGAGGGGCCCCTACGAGCAGTACTTC. This chain connects TRBV2 to TRBJ2-7; D might be TRBD1 or TRBD2, each matching 5 bases. Looked up from germline, CDR1 is SNHLY and CDR2 is FYNNEI. Trimming cost V 3 bases and J 2 bases, with 8 bases left between them. The CDR3 is 13 amino acids.

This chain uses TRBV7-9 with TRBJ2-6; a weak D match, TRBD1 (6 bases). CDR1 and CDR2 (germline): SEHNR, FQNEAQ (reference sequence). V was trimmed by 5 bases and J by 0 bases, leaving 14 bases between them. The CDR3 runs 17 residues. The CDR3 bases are TGTGCCAGCAGCAGCAGGGGCGACCCCTCTGGGGCCAACGTCCTGACTTTC. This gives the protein CASSSRGDPSGANVLTF.

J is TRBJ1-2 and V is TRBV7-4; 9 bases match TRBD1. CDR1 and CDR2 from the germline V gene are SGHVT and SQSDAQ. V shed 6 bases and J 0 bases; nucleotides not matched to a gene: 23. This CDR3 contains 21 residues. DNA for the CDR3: TGTGCCAGCAGTCGGAGACGCGAGGACAGGGGAGGAGGTTTACCTAACTATGGCTACACCTTC. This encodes CASSRRREDRGGGLPNYGYTF.

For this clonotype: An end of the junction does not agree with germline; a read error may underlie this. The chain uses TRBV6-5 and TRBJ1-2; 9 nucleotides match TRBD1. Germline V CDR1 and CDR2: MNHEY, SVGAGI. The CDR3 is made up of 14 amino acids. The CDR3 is CVSSYLGQGFGYTF. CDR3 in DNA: TGTGTCAGCAGTTATCTGGGACAGGGCTTCGGCTACACCTTC.

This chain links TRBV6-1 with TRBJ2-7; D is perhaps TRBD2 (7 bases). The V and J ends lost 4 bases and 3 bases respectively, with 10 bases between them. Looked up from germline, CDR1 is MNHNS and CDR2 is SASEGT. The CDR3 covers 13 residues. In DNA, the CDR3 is TGTGCCAGCAGTGCCGGGGGGCACTACGAGCAGTACTTC. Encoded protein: CASSAGGHYEQYF.

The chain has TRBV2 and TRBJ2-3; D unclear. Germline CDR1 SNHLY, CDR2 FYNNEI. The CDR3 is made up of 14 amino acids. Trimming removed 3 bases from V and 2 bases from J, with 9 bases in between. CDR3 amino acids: CASSEPGSTDTQYF. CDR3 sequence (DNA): TGTGCCAGCAGTGAGCCGGGCTCCACAGATACGCAGTATTTT.

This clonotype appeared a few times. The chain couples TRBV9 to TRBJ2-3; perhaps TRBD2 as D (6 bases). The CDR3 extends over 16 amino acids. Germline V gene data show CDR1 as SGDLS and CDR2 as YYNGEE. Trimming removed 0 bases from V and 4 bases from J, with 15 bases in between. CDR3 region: CASSVGGRGIPDTQYF. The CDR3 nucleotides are TGTGCCAGCAGCGTAGGGGGACGGGGGATACCAGATACGCAGTATTTT.

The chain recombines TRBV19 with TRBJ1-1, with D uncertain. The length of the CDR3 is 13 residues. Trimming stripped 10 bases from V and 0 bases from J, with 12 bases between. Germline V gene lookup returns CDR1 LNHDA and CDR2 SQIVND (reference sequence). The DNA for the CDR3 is TGTGCCACCCAAGGGATCATGAACACTGAAGCTTTCTTT. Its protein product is CATQGIMNTEAFF. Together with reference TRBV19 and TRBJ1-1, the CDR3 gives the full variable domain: DGGITQSPKYLFRKEGQNVTLSCEQNLNHDAMYWYRQDPGQGLRLIYYSQIVNDFQKGDIAEGYSVSREKKESFPLTVTSAQKNPTAFYLCATQGIMNTEAFFGQGTRLTVV.

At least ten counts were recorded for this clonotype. The CDR3 is CASSLGSGGFYEQYV. CDR3 sequence (DNA): TGTGCCAGCAGCTTAGGTAGCGGGGGGTTTTACGAGCAGTACGTC. The V and J genes are TRBV7-2 and TRBJ2-7, with 10 bases matching TRBD2. The J segment lost 4 bases and the V segment lost 1 base, leaving 4 bases of the junction unmatched. The germline gives CDR1 SGHTA, CDR2 FQGNSA. The CDR3 sequence is 15 residues long.

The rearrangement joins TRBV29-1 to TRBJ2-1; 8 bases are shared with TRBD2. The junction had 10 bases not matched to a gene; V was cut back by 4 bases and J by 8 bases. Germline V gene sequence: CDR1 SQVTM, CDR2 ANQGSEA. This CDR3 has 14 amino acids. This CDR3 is CSVVTGGPGDEQFF. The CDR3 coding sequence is TGCAGCGTTGTAACGGGGGGGCCGGGTGATGAGCAGTTCTTC.

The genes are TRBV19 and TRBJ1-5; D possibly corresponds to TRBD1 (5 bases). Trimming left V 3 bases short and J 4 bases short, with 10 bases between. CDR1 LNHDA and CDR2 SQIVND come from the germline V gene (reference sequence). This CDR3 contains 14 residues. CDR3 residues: CASSMAGWNQPQHF. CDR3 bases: TGTGCCAGTAGTATGGCAGGGTGGAATCAGCCCCAGCATTTT.

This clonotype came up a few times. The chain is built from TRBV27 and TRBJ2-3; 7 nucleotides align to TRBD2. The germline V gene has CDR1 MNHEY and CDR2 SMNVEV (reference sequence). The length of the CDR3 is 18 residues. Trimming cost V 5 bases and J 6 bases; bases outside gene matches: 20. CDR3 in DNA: TGTGCCAGCAGTCCCTTCCGGGGTGGGCGGGAGAGCAGGGATACGCAGTATTTT. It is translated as CASSPFRGGRESRDTQYF.

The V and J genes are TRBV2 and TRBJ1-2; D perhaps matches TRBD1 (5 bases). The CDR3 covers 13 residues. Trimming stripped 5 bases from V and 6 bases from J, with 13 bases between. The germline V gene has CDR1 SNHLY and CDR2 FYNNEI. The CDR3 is CASSPDSGDGYTF. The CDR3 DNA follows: TGTGCCAGCAGTCCAGACAGTGGCGATGGCTACACCTTC.

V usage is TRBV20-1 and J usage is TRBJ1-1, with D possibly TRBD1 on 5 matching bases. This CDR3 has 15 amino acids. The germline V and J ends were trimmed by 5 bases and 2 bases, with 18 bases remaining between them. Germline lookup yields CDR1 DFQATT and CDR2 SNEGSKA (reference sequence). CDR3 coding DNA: TGCAGTGCTTCCGGCGGGGGAATGCTTAACACTGAAGCTTTCTTT. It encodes CSASGGGMLNTEAFF.

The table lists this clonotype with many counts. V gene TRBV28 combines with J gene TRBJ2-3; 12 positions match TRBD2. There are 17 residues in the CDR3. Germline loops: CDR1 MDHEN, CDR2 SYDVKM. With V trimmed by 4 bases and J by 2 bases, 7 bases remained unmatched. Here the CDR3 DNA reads TGTGCCAGCAGTTCTGCGCTAGCGGGGGGGCTCACAGATACGCAGTATTTT. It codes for CASSSALAGGLTDTQYF.

This CDR3 reads CASQIGDSSYEQYV. CDR3 sequence (DNA): TGTGCCAGTCAAATCGGGGATAGCTCCTACGAGCAGTACGTC. The chain uses TRBV28 and TRBJ2-7; tentatively, D is TRBD2 (5 bases). V lost 9 bases to trimming and J lost 0 bases, with 15 bases between them. Germline loops: CDR1 MDHEN, CDR2 SYDVKM. This CDR3 has 14 residues.

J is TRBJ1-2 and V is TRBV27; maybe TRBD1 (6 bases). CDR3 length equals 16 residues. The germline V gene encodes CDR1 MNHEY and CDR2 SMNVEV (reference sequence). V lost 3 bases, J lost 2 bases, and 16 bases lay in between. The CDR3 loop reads CASSFIGGPPNYGYTF. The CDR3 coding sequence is TGTGCCAGCAGTTTTATAGGGGGACCACCAAACTATGGCTACACCTTC.

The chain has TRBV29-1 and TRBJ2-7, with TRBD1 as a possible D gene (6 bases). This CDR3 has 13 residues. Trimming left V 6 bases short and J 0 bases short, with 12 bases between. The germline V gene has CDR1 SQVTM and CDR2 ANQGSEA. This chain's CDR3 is CSVSQGSSYEQYF. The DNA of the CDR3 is TGCAGCGTGAGTCAGGGGAGCTCCTACGAGCAGTACTTC.

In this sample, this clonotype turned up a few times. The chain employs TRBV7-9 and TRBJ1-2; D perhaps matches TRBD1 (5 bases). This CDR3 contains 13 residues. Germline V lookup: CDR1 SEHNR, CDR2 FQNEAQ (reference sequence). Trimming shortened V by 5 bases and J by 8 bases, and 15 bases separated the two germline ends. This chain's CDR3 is CASSHRDRRGYTF. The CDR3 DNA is TGTGCCAGCAGCCACCGGGACCGGAGGGGCTACACCTTC.

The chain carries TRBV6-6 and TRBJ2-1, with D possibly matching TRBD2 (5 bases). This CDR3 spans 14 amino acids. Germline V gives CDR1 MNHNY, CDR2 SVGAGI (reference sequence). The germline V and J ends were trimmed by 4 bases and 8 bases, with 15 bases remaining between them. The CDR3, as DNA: TGTGCCAGCAGTTTTGAGGGCAGGATCGATGAGCAGTTCTTC. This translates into CASSFEGRIDEQFF.

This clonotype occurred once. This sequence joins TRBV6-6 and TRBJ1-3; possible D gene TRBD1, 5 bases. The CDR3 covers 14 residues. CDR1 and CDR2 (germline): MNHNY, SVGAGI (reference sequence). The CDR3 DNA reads TGTTCGACCCGGGACGTCCTCTCTGGAAACACCATATATTTT. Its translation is CSTRDVLSGNTIYF.

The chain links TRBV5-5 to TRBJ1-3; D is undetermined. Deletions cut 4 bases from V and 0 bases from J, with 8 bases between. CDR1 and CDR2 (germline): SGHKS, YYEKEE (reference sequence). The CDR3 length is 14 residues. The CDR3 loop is CASSPWNSGNTIYF. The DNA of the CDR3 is TGTGCCAGCAGCCCGTGGAACTCTGGAAACACCATATATTTT.

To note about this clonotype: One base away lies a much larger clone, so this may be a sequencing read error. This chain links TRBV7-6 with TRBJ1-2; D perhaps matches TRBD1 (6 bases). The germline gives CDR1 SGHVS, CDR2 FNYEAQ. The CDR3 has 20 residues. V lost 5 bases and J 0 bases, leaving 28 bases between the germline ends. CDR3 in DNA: TGTGCCAGCAGCCTTAGGCCCCCTCAAGGACAGATAGAAGCTAACTATGGCTACACCTTC. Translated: CASSLRPPQGQIEANYGYTF.

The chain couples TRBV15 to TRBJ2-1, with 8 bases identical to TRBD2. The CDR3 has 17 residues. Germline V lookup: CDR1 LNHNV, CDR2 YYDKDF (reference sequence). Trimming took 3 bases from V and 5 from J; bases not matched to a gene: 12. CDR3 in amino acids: CATSSPPGTRVNNEQFF. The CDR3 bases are TGTGCCACCAGCAGCCCTCCAGGGACTAGGGTTAACAATGAGCAGTTCTTC.

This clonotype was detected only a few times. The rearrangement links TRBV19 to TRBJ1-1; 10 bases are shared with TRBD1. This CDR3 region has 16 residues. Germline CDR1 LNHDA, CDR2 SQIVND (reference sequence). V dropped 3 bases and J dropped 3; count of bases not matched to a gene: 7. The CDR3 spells CASSILPDRGYTEAFF. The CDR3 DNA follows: TGTGCCAGTAGTATCCTCCCGGACAGGGGGTACACTGAAGCTTTCTTT.